This section outlines one T cell receptor (beta chain) sequence together with its context. Antigen unknown. The table came from immunoSEQ multiplex PCR; TCRdb's copy has only in-frame clones and leaves some out. The sample yields more than 90,000 clones, more than 85% seen once. These data come from a study of T cell responses to AZD1222 COVID-19 vaccine. The V gene end was trimmed by 5 bases and the J gene end by 8 bases; junction bases not matched to a gene: 4. The CDR3 length is 14 residues. Per germline, CDR1 MNHNY and CDR2 SVGAGI (reference sequence). Study-level results: White British ancestry dominated among donors, who included more females, and clonal diversity was possibly underestimated. Vaccine-associated CD4 TCRs ranged over spike, dominating at 160-218 and 743-854. Spike-specific TCR depth and breadth grew after two AZD1222 doses.

Material: peripheral blood, obtained on day 0 of AZD1222 vaccination. The sequence was obtained from an adult in good health. V usage is TRBV6-6 and J usage is TRBJ1-4, with 11 bases that match TRBD1. Written as DNA, the CDR3 is TGTGCCAGCAGTCCTGGGACAGGGGGAGAAAAACTGTTTTTT. As protein: CASSPGTGGEKLFF.